This record looks at one T cell receptor (beta chain) sequence and its context. In the original analysis: Nucleated cell counts were estimated from reference gene primer amplification. Using immunoSEQ multiplex PCR, the repertoire was profiled, and TCRdb retains in-frame clones only, with some absent. V and J calls and clone size are as listed in that table; D and trimming were resolved from the DNA. Of around 130,000 clones in the sample, around 77% are singletons; the top ten hold roughly 10%. This sample stems from a study of blood T cell repertoires in COVID-19. Study overall: The samples span acute and convalescent COVID-19 from the United States, Italy and Spain. From T cells, B-cell-depleted T cells, or PBMCs came the material, which was cDNA or gDNA.

The CDR3 consists of 15 residues. Germline V gene lookup returns CDR1 LNHDA and CDR2 SQIVND (reference sequence). Between the trimmed V and J ends, which lost 5 bases and 4 bases, there was a span of 14 bases. This sequence joins TRBV19 and TRBJ2-2; maybe TRBD2 (6 bases). The sample was peripheral blood. This TCR was sampled from a human donor in a cohort sampled during active COVID-19. The CDR3 coding sequence is TGTGCCAGTAGTCGGGTGGGGGGTGGCACCGGGGAGCTGTTTTTT. It specifies CASSRVGGGTGELFF.